The entry below describes one T cell receptor (beta chain). This sample is drawn from a study of T cell responses to AZD1222 COVID-19 vaccine. Sequencing was performed with immunoSEQ multiplex PCR; in TCRdb, only in-frame clones are kept and a portion is missing. This table has about 86,000 clones, roughly 90% appearing once. Germline V CDR1 and CDR2: LNHNV, YYDKDF (reference sequence). Deletions cut 0 bases from V and 1 base from J, with 16 bases between. The length of the CDR3 is 17 residues. This receptor was identified in an adult who received the AZD1222 COVID-19 vaccine. This chain uses TRBV15 with TRBJ2-7; no reliable D call. Sequencing used peripheral blood, obtained 28 days after the second AZD1222 dose. The CDR3 sequence: CATSRDSRRTLSYEQYF. The CDR3, as DNA: TGTGCCACCAGCAGAGACTCAAGACGGACCTTATCCTACGAGCAGTACTTC.